These 17 T cell receptor beta chains share one sample of origin, sequenced in a study of T cells in Graves' hyperthyroidism and ophthalmopathy. RNA transcripts provided the source from which TCR beta CDR3 regions were amplified. Initially, a first-round RT-PCR of the TCR CDR3 employed the HTBI primer set. TCRdb processed the multiplex PCR reads anew with MiXCR; each CDR3 protein has one entry. This table holds 500,000 or so distinct CDR3 sequences, roughly 17% found once. Sequencing used blood. These receptors were obtained from a woman between 18 and 29 years old with Graves' ophthalmopathy.

This clonotype was counted many times. The V and J genes are TRBV28 and TRBJ2-4, with 9 bases that match TRBD2. Germline values: CDR1 MDHEN, CDR2 SYDVKM. The CDR3 loop spans 15 amino acids. After removal of 4 bases from V and 7 bases from J, the junction contained 8 bases not matched to a gene. In nucleotides, the CDR3 is TGTGCCAGCAGTTCATTAGCGGGGGAGAGTAACATTCAGTACTTC. Protein sequence: CASSSLAGESNIQYF. The variable domain in full, with the rest retrieved from reference TRBV28 and TRBJ2-4, is DVKVTQSSRYLVKRTGEKVFLECVQDMDHENMFWYRQDPGLGLRLIYFSYDVKMKEKGDIPEGYSVSREKKERFSLILESASTNQTSMYLCASSSLAGESNIQYFGAGTRLSVL.

V gene TRBV15 combines with J gene TRBJ1-5; 8 nucleotides line up with TRBD1. This CDR3 is built from 16 residues. The V and J ends lost 3 bases and 4 bases, in that order; junction bases with no gene match: 8. The germline gives CDR1 LNHNV, CDR2 YYDKDF (reference sequence). The CDR3 sequence is CATSRDRAGGNQPQHF. CDR3 nucleotide sequence: TGTGCCACCAGCAGGGACAGGGCCGGAGGGAATCAGCCCCAGCATTTT.

This clonotype was observed a handful of times. This chain uses TRBV5-1 with TRBJ2-2; maybe TRBD2 (6 bases). CDR3 length: 16 amino acids. Trimming took 4 bases from V and 6 from J, leaving 19 bases between them. The germline V gene encodes CDR1 SGHRS and CDR2 YFSETQ. Written as DNA, the CDR3 is TGCGCCAGCAGCCCTCTCGGGAGTTCAGTCTCCGGGGAGCTGTTTTTT. Translating it yields CASSPLGSSVSGELFF.

This chain joins TRBV20-1 and TRBJ2-7, with TRBD2 matching 8 bases. V shed 3 bases and J 7 bases; nucleotides not matched to a gene: 11. The CDR3 totals 14 residues. Germline lookup yields CDR1 DFQATT and CDR2 SNEGSKA (reference sequence). CDR3 residues: CSASKPRGGLEQYF. The CDR3 region has the DNA TGCAGTGCTAGTAAACCCCGGGGGGGTTTAGAGCAGTACTTC.

The chain joins TRBV6-2 or TRBV6-3 to TRBJ2-1; TRBD2 matches 7 bases. V gave up 10 bases and J gave up 5 bases; unmatched junction bases: 8. CDR3 length equals 13 residues. Germline CDR1 is MNHEY and CDR2 is SVGEGT. In nucleotides, the CDR3 is TGTGCCATCCGTGGGGGGGGGGACAATGAGCAGTTCTTC. This codes for CAIRGGGDNEQFF.

This clonotype showed up just a few times. V gene TRBV20-1 combines with J gene TRBJ2-1, with 13 positions matching TRBD2. With 3 bases clipped from V and 10 bases from J, the junction kept 9 bases outside the gene matches. This CDR3 has 15 residues. Germline V lookup: CDR1 DFQATT, CDR2 SNEGSKA (reference sequence). In nucleotides, the CDR3 is TGCAGTGCTAGGGGACTAGCGGGGCCCGGTTGGGAGCAGTTCTTC. Protein: CSARGLAGPGWEQFF.

This clonotype has at least ten counts. CDR3 amino acids: CSAREGVRQPQHF. The CDR3 DNA sequence: TGCAGTGCTAGAGAGGGGGTGCGGCAGCCCCAGCATTTT. The gene calls are TRBV20-1 and TRBJ1-5; perhaps TRBD1 as D (5 bases). Trimming removed 0 bases at V and 7 bases at J, with 10 bases between. CDR3 length: 13 amino acids. The V gene's germline CDR1 is DFQATT and CDR2 SNEGSKA (reference sequence).

The rearrangement joins TRBV20-1 to TRBJ2-3; TRBD2 is a possible D gene (6 bases). Looked up from germline, CDR1 is DFQATT and CDR2 is SNEGSKA (reference sequence). The length of the CDR3 is 14 residues. V was pared by 4 bases and J by 0 bases, with 11 bases between. The CDR3 is CSAIGLPSTDTQYF. In DNA form, the CDR3 reads TGCAGTGCTATCGGACTACCTAGCACAGATACGCAGTATTTT.

This clonotype was recorded a few times. V gene TRBV7-6 combines with J gene TRBJ2-5; D is tentatively TRBD1 or TRBD2 (5 bases each). V dropped 2 bases and J dropped 5 bases, with 9 bases sitting between them. The CDR3 is 13 residues long. Germline CDR1 SGHVS, CDR2 FNYEAQ. The CDR3 region is CASSLRGDETQYF. CDR3 nucleotide sequence: TGTGCCAGCAGCTTACGAGGGGACGAGACCCAGTACTTC.

This clonotype was detected only a few times. The chain combines TRBV19 with TRBJ2-5; TRBD1 agrees at 8 bases. J lost 7 bases, V lost 3 bases, and 4 bases had no gene match. The CDR3 has 13 residues. Germline assignment: CDR1 LNHDA and CDR2 SQIVND (reference sequence). The CDR3 sequence is CASSMGQEVTQYF. The CDR3 DNA follows: TGTGCCAGTAGTATGGGACAGGAGGTGACCCAGTACTTC.

In its sample, this clonotype was seen many times. The chain has TRBV28 and TRBJ1-1; weak D call: TRBD1 (5 bases). The CDR3 covers 14 residues. The V end was cut by 3 bases, the J end by 4 bases, with 12 bases between. Germline CDR1 is MDHEN and CDR2 is SYDVKM. The CDR3 bases are TGTGCCAGCAGTTTTCCGGGCAGGGCCACTGAAGCTTTCTTT. It encodes CASSFPGRATEAFF.

The table lists this clonotype with many counts. V gene TRBV7-9 combines with J gene TRBJ2-2; 10 bases fit TRBD1. Germline V gene data show CDR1 as SEHNR and CDR2 as FQNEAQ (reference sequence). The CDR3 loop spans 15 amino acids. V lost 6 bases, J lost 5 bases, and 6 bases stayed unmatched. The CDR3, as DNA: TGTGCCAGCAGTTACCGGGACAGGGGAACCGGGGAGCTGTTTTTT. Its translation is CASSYRDRGTGELFF.

The table lists this clonotype with many counts. The chain is built from TRBV5-1 and TRBJ2-3; D is perhaps TRBD1 (5 bases). Deletions cut 1 base from V and 6 bases from J, with 6 bases between. This CDR3 has 12 residues. Germline CDR1 SGHRS, CDR2 YFSETQ. The CDR3 DNA reads as TGCGCCAGCAGCTTGAAGGGGGATACGCAGTATTTT. This sequence encodes CASSLKGDTQYF.

To note about this clonotype: Given a much more abundant clone one base away, this may be a read error. This chain connects TRBV30 to TRBJ2-3; D call uncertain. The length of the CDR3 is 11 residues. The V end lost 0 bases, the J end lost 6 bases, and 4 bases lay between the germline ends. Germline V CDR1 and CDR2: GTSNPN, SVGIG (reference sequence). Here the CDR3 reads CAWSVSDTQYF. DNA for the CDR3: TGTGCCTGGAGTGTATCCGATACGCAGTATTTT.

Ten or more counts support this clonotype. The chain joins TRBV12-3 or TRBV12-4 to TRBJ2-1; D is ambiguous. This CDR3 is 13 amino acids long. The V end lost 2 bases, the J end lost 7 bases, and 9 bases lay between the germline ends. The CDR3 here is CASSLPGMNEQFF. The CDR3 bases are TGTGCCAGCAGTTTACCGGGTATGAATGAGCAGTTCTTC.

This clonotype was recorded many times. The chain recombines TRBV11-2 with TRBJ1-1; tentatively, D is TRBD1 (5 bases). Germline assignment: CDR1 SGHAT and CDR2 FQNNGV. This CDR3 has 18 amino acids. V was clipped by 1 base and J by 4 bases, with 22 bases between them. The CDR3 DNA reads as TGTGCCAGCAGCTTAGTAGACCCGATATGGGACCCGAGCACTGAAGCTTTCTTT. Amino acid sequence: CASSLVDPIWDPSTEAFF.

The V gene is TRBV11-2, the J gene TRBJ2-7; D is undetermined. Germline V gene sequence: CDR1 SGHAT, CDR2 FQNNGV. Trimming pared 1 base from V and 7 bases from J, leaving 20 bases between. The CDR3 covers 16 residues. CDR3 sequence: CASSLGGLTTSGEQYF. The CDR3 DNA sequence: TGTGCCAGCAGCTTAGGGGGTCTCACTACCTCTGGAGAGCAGTACTTC.